A selection of T cell receptor beta chains follows, all from one sample in a study of T-cell memory formation after mild COVID-19. TCRdb reprocessed the 5' RACE reads via MiXCR and lists one record per CDR3 protein. Among about 540,000 distinct CDR3 sequences listed, over 20% were seen once. Input material: PBMCs or a T cell subset sorted from them (not recorded which). Every receptor here comes from an adult woman who had mild COVID-19 (a few samples of this study predate the infection). Cell type and time point are not known. The CDR3 runs from the conserved cysteine through the conserved F or W. The D gene is left open where the match is weak. The size entry is marked missing in some rows and otherwise reads once, few, many or a size class.

abundance: .; d_gene: .; v_gene: TRBV7-2; j_gene: TRBJ2-5; CDR3aa: CASTHPGETQYF; CDR3nt: TGTGCCAGCACCCACCCAGGGGAGACCCAGTACTTC
abundance: few; d_gene: .; v_gene: TRBV7-3; j_gene: TRBJ1-1; CDR3aa: CASSFGAGTEAFF; CDR3nt: TGTGCCAGCAGCTTTGGGGCTGGGACTGAAGCTTTCTTT
abundance: .; d_gene: TRBD2; v_gene: TRBV11-2; j_gene: TRBJ2-5; CDR3aa: CASSLKLAGKVQETQYF; CDR3nt: TGTGCCAGCAGCTTAAAACTAGCGGGAAAGGTCCAAGAGACCCAGTACTTC
abundance: many; d_gene: .; v_gene: TRBV5-1; j_gene: TRBJ2-7; CDR3aa: CASTLGGGDYEQYF; CDR3nt: TGCGCCAGCACCCTTGGCGGGGGCGACTACGAGCAGTACTTC
abundance: few; d_gene: TRBD1; v_gene: TRBV3-1; j_gene: TRBJ1-1; CDR3aa: CASSQGGQGRAFF; CDR3nt: TGTGCCAGCAGCCAAGGGGGACAGGGAAGAGCTTTCTTT
abundance: many; d_gene: .; v_gene: TRBV12-3/TRBV12-4; j_gene: TRBJ2-7; CDR3aa: CASRLAASYEQYF; CDR3nt: TGTGCCAGCAGATTAGCGGCCTCCTACGAGCAGTACTTC
abundance: .; d_gene: .; v_gene: TRBV7-2; j_gene: TRBJ1-1; CDR3aa: CASSLEVGSTEAFF; CDR3nt: TGTGCCAGCAGCTTAGAGGTCGGGTCCACTGAAGCTTTCTTT
abundance: few; d_gene: TRBD2; v_gene: TRBV20-1; j_gene: TRBJ2-1; CDR3aa: CRAGGNNEQFF; CDR3nt: TGCAGGGCGGGAGGGAACAATGAGCAGTTCTTC
abundance: .; d_gene: .; v_gene: TRBV3-1; j_gene: TRBJ1-5; CDR3aa: CASSQAVSNQPQHF; CDR3nt: TGTGCCAGCAGCCAAGCGGTCAGCAATCAGCCCCAGCATTTT
abundance: .; d_gene: .; v_gene: TRBV19; j_gene: TRBJ2-2; CDR3aa: CASIPPGWTGELFF; CDR3nt: TGTGCCAGTATTCCCCCCGGGTGGACCGGGGAGCTGTTTTTT
abundance: .; d_gene: TRBD1; v_gene: TRBV3-1; j_gene: TRBJ1-2; CDR3aa: CASSHRGQGDGGYTF; CDR3nt: TGTGCCAGCAGCCACAGGGGACAGGGTGATGGAGGCTACACCTTC
abundance: .; d_gene: TRBD2; v_gene: TRBV20-1; j_gene: TRBJ2-7; CDR3aa: CSATQTSGSYEQYF; CDR3nt: TGCAGTGCCACCCAGACTAGCGGGAGCTACGAGCAGTACTTC
abundance: .; d_gene: .; v_gene: TRBV5-1; j_gene: TRBJ2-1; CDR3aa: CASSLVVYDEQFF; CDR3nt: TGCGCCAGCAGCTTGGTCGTCTACGATGAGCAGTTCTTC
abundance: .; d_gene: TRBD2; v_gene: TRBV4-3; j_gene: TRBJ2-1; CDR3aa: CASSQGLAFGNEQFF; CDR3nt: TGCGCCAGCAGCCAAGGACTAGCATTCGGCAATGAGCAGTTCTTC
abundance: .; d_gene: TRBD2; v_gene: TRBV6-2/TRBV6-3; j_gene: TRBJ2-7; CDR3aa: CASSRNGLASEQYF; CDR3nt: TGTGCCAGCAGTCGTAACGGACTAGCAAGCGAGCAGTACTTC
abundance: many; d_gene: TRBD1; v_gene: TRBV12-3/TRBV12-4; j_gene: TRBJ2-7; CDR3aa: CASSFVAGGYEQYF; CDR3nt: TGTGCCAGCAGTTTCGTCGCAGGGGGATACGAGCAGTACTTC
abundance: many; d_gene: .; v_gene: TRBV5-1; j_gene: TRBJ1-1; CDR3aa: CASSLSRRTDTEAFF; CDR3nt: TGCGCCAGCAGCTTGTCCAGACGGACAGACACTGAAGCTTTCTTT
abundance: few; d_gene: .; v_gene: TRBV10-3; j_gene: TRBJ2-3; CDR3aa: CATWGGLVGTDTQYF; CDR3nt: TGTGCCACGTGGGGGGGGCTCGTTGGCACAGATACGCAGTATTTT
abundance: .; d_gene: TRBD2; v_gene: TRBV12-3/TRBV12-4; j_gene: TRBJ2-1; CDR3aa: CASTPRAIGLAGNEQFF; CDR3nt: TGTGCCAGCACTCCTAGGGCTATCGGACTAGCGGGAAATGAGCAGTTCTTC
abundance: few; d_gene: TRBD1; v_gene: TRBV25-1; j_gene: TRBJ2-7; CDR3aa: CASSEGKGQLLYEQYF; CDR3nt: TGTGCCAGCAGTGAGGGAAAGGGACAGCTTCTCTACGAGCAGTACTTC
abundance: many; d_gene: .; v_gene: TRBV6-5; j_gene: TRBJ2-5; CDR3aa: CASSVRAHQETQYF; CDR3nt: TGTGCCAGCAGTGTGCGAGCGCACCAAGAGACCCAGTACTTC
abundance: .; d_gene: .; v_gene: TRBV5-1; j_gene: TRBJ2-3; CDR3aa: CASSLDPLGGGTDTQYF; CDR3nt: TGCGCCAGCAGCTTGGATCCCCTGGGGGGTGGAACAGATACGCAGTATTTT
abundance: many; d_gene: .; v_gene: TRBV7-2; j_gene: TRBJ2-1; CDR3aa: CASSLANIRAGNEQFF; CDR3nt: TGTGCCAGCAGCTTAGCTAACATCCGGGCAGGGAATGAGCAGTTCTTC
abundance: .; d_gene: TRBD2; v_gene: TRBV7-4; j_gene: TRBJ2-7; CDR3aa: CASSRTSGKTYEQYF; CDR3nt: TGTGCCAGCAGCCGTACTAGCGGGAAAACCTACGAGCAGTACTTC
abundance: .; d_gene: .; v_gene: TRBV12-3/TRBV12-4; j_gene: TRBJ1-5; CDR3aa: CASGRSGYIGPQHF; CDR3nt: TGTGCCAGCGGCCGCTCCGGGTATATCGGGCCCCAGCATTTT
abundance: .; d_gene: TRBD2; v_gene: TRBV2; j_gene: TRBJ2-1; CDR3aa: CASVVGTSGNEQFF; CDR3nt: TGTGCCAGTGTAGTTGGAACTAGCGGCAATGAGCAGTTCTTC
abundance: .; d_gene: .; v_gene: TRBV6-5; j_gene: TRBJ2-5; CDR3aa: CASGRAANQETQYF; CDR3nt: TGTGCCAGCGGGCGGGCAGCAAACCAAGAGACCCAGTACTTC
abundance: .; d_gene: .; v_gene: TRBV5-1; j_gene: TRBJ2-2; CDR3aa: CASSMDTNTGELFF; CDR3nt: TGCGCCAGCAGCATGGACACGAACACCGGGGAGCTGTTTTTT
abundance: .; d_gene: TRBD1; v_gene: TRBV12-3/TRBV12-4; j_gene: TRBJ2-2; CDR3aa: CASDRANTGELFF; CDR3nt: TGTGCCAGCGACAGGGCTAACACCGGGGAGCTGTTTTTT
abundance: few; d_gene: TRBD2; v_gene: TRBV11-2; j_gene: TRBJ2-5; CDR3aa: CASSSRAWSLKRGMETQYF; CDR3nt: TGTGCCAGCAGCTCCCGTGCCTGGTCTTTAAAGCGGGGGATGGAGACCCAGTACTTC
abundance: many; d_gene: .; v_gene: TRBV20-1; j_gene: TRBJ2-5; CDR3aa: CSATVSEKTQETQYF; CDR3nt: TGCAGTGCTACGGTGTCGGAAAAAACCCAAGAGACCCAGTACTTC
abundance: few; d_gene: .; v_gene: TRBV19; j_gene: TRBJ1-2; CDR3aa: CASSIKVDYGYTF; CDR3nt: TGTGCCAGTAGTATTAAGGTGGACTATGGCTACACCTTC
abundance: .; d_gene: .; v_gene: TRBV15; j_gene: TRBJ1-2; CDR3aa: CATSRVAGLHYGYTF; CDR3nt: TGTGCCACCAGCAGAGTCGCGGGACTCCACTATGGCTACACCTTC
abundance: once; d_gene: TRBD1; v_gene: TRBV3-1; j_gene: TRBJ1-4; CDR3aa: CASSQPGQGTEKLFF; CDR3nt: TGTGCCAGCAGCCAGCCGGGACAGGGGACTGAAAAACTGTTTTTT
abundance: .; d_gene: .; v_gene: TRBV7-3; j_gene: TRBJ2-1; CDR3aa: CASSKSSSYNEQFF; CDR3nt: TGTGCCAGCAGCAAAAGTAGCTCCTACAATGAGCAGTTCTTC
abundance: few; d_gene: .; v_gene: TRBV6-5; j_gene: TRBJ2-2; CDR3aa: CASSYFTLPGSGNTGELFF; CDR3nt: TGTGCCAGCAGTTACTTCACCCTACCGGGGTCAGGGAACACCGGGGAGCTGTTTTTT
abundance: .; d_gene: .; v_gene: TRBV20-1; j_gene: TRBJ2-6; CDR3aa: CSALRGSGANVLTF; CDR3nt: TGCAGTGCTTTACGTGGGTCTGGGGCCAACGTCCTGACTTTC
abundance: .; d_gene: TRBD2; v_gene: TRBV5-1; j_gene: TRBJ2-7; CDR3aa: CASKLAGGYEQYF; CDR3nt: TGCGCCAGCAAACTAGCGGGGGGTTACGAGCAGTACTTC
abundance: few; d_gene: TRBD1; v_gene: TRBV23-1; j_gene: TRBJ1-5; CDR3aa: CASSRAGGSNQPQHF; CDR3nt: TGCGCCAGCAGTAGAGCAGGGGGATCAAATCAGCCCCAGCATTTT
abundance: .; d_gene: TRBD1; v_gene: TRBV12-3/TRBV12-4; j_gene: TRBJ2-7; CDR3aa: CASSRGQETYEQYF; CDR3nt: TGTGCCAGCAGCCGGGGACAGGAGACCTACGAGCAGTACTTC
abundance: few; d_gene: .; v_gene: TRBV4-3; j_gene: TRBJ1-1; CDR3aa: CASSQEQTLNTEAFF; CDR3nt: TGCGCCAGCAGCCAAGAGCAGACATTGAACACTGAAGCTTTCTTT
abundance: .; d_gene: TRBD2; v_gene: TRBV11-2; j_gene: TRBJ2-7; CDR3aa: CASKQLAGVSPVNF; CDR3nt: TGTGCCAGCAAGCAACTAGCGGGAGTCTCCCCTGTGAACTTC
abundance: few; d_gene: .; v_gene: TRBV7-2; j_gene: TRBJ2-7; CDR3aa: CASSRRQATYEQYF; CDR3nt: TGTGCCAGCAGCAGAAGACAGGCGACCTACGAGCAGTACTTC
abundance: few; d_gene: TRBD2; v_gene: TRBV11-2; j_gene: TRBJ2-7; CDR3aa: CASSLRIAGPYEQYF; CDR3nt: TGTGCCAGCAGCTTAAGGATAGCGGGTCCCTACGAGCAGTACTTC
abundance: few; d_gene: .; v_gene: TRBV19; j_gene: TRBJ1-1; CDR3aa: CASRVALNTEAFF; CDR3nt: TGTGCCAGTAGAGTGGCGTTGAACACTGAAGCTTTCTTT
abundance: .; d_gene: .; v_gene: TRBV2; j_gene: TRBJ2-7; CDR3aa: CASSKVPYEQYF; CDR3nt: TGTGCCAGCAGTAAGGTTCCCTACGAGCAGTACTTC
abundance: .; d_gene: TRBD2; v_gene: TRBV20-1; j_gene: TRBJ2-7; CDR3aa: CSARDPRTSRFDEQYF; CDR3nt: TGCAGTGCTAGAGATCCCAGGACTAGTAGATTTGACGAGCAGTACTTC
abundance: .; d_gene: .; v_gene: TRBV18; j_gene: TRBJ2-7; CDR3aa: CASSPQGSGEQYF; CDR3nt: TGTGCCAGCTCACCCCAGGGGTCGGGCGAGCAGTACTTC
abundance: few; d_gene: .; v_gene: TRBV20-1; j_gene: TRBJ2-1; CDR3aa: CSASRTGSSYNEQFF; CDR3nt: TGCAGTGCTAGTCGAACGGGGAGTAGTTACAATGAGCAGTTCTTC
abundance: .; d_gene: .; v_gene: TRBV11-2; j_gene: TRBJ2-1; CDR3aa: CASSLGWDFTPGDEQFF; CDR3nt: TGTGCCAGCAGCTTAGGGTGGGACTTCACACCTGGGGATGAGCAGTTCTTC
abundance: many; d_gene: TRBD1; v_gene: TRBV18; j_gene: TRBJ2-3; CDR3aa: CASSRGQSTPTDTQYF; CDR3nt: TGTGCCAGCTCTAGGGGACAGAGCACCCCCACAGATACGCAGTATTTT
abundance: few; d_gene: TRBD2; v_gene: TRBV19; j_gene: TRBJ2-1; CDR3aa: CASSTSGIAYNEQFF; CDR3nt: TGTGCCAGTAGTACTAGCGGGATAGCCTACAATGAGCAGTTCTTC